This entry lists 13 T cell receptor beta chains sequenced from one sample in a study of shared T cell receptors in the human thymus. Only in-frame clones appear in the TCRdb table, and some are missing; sequencing was by immunoSEQ multiplex PCR. The sample shows about 380,000 clones, approximately 95% of them seen only once. The sequenced sample was thymocytes. The receptors derive from a human donor.

This clone was detected only once. The CDR3 region has the DNA TGTGCCAGCAGCTTGCGCACAGCGCTAAAGGGGGGACTTGGAAACACCATATATTTT. Translating it yields CASSLRTALKGGLGNTIYF. The gene calls are TRBV5-4 and TRBJ1-3, with TRBD1 as a possible D gene (6 bases). Germline values: CDR1 SGHNT, CDR2 YYREEE (reference sequence). V was trimmed by 1 base and J by 3 bases, leaving 23 bases between them. The CDR3 consists of 19 residues.

DNA for the CDR3: TGTGCCAGCAGCATTCCCCCGAGACGGACGTATAGCAATCAGCCCCAGCATTTT. Amino acids: CASSIPPRRTYSNQPQHF. The genes are TRBV7-3 and TRBJ1-5, with no clear D. From germline, CDR1 is SGHTA and CDR2 FQGTGA. V gave up 5 bases and J gave up 0 bases, with 20 bases separating them. This CDR3 is built from 18 residues.

The chain joins TRBV2 to TRBJ1-2; D gene unclear. Trimming stripped 2 bases from V and 4 bases from J, with 14 bases between. CDR3 length equals 15 residues. Germline assignment: CDR1 SNHLY and CDR2 FYNNEI. The CDR3 DNA sequence: TGTGCCAGCAGTGAAATAGTCTCAGGCTCCTATGGCTACACCTTC. Residues: CASSEIVSGSYGYTF.

The chain couples TRBV5-6 to TRBJ1-5; D gene unclear. The CDR3 runs 14 residues. Germline-derived CDR1 and CDR2 are SGHDT and YYEEEE. The V gene lost 1 base and the J gene lost 1 base, with 6 bases spanning the gap. As DNA, the CDR3 is TGTGCCAGCAGCTTGATGGGGAGCAATCAGCCCCAGCATTTT. Translation gives CASSLMGSNQPQHF.

The rearrangement links TRBV4-3 to TRBJ2-2; D may be TRBD2 (5 bases). Germline V lookup: CDR1 LGHNA, CDR2 YSLEER. CDR3 length equals 18 residues. V lost 0 bases, J lost 4 bases, and 18 bases lay in between. The CDR3 region is CASSQEYCAQRCTGELFF. The CDR3 DNA is TGCGCCAGCAGCCAAGAGTACTGCGCCCAGCGGTGCACCGGGGAGCTGTTTTTT.

The gene calls are TRBV7-6 and TRBJ2-1; weak D call: TRBD1 (5 bases). CDR1 SGHVS and CDR2 FNYEAQ come from the germline V gene. Trimming took off 5 bases at V and 5 bases at J, with 10 bases between the two ends. CDR3 length: 13 residues. In DNA, the CDR3 is TGTGCCAGCAGCAAACAGGCAAACAATGAGCAGTTCTTC. It is translated as CASSKQANNEQFF.

The V and J genes are TRBV7-2 and TRBJ2-3; no clear D. V lost 2 bases, J lost 6 bases, and 9 bases lay in between. Germline V CDR1 and CDR2: SGHTA, FQGNSA. The CDR3 is 13 residues long. CDR3 nucleotides: TGTGCCAGCAGCTTATATGCGAGGGATACGCAGTATTTT. This gives the protein CASSLYARDTQYF.

The rearrangement links TRBV5-8 to TRBJ2-3, with TRBD2 matching 12 bases. The trim removed 2 bases at V and 4 bases at J, leaving 2 bases unmatched. CDR3 size: 15 residues. Per the germline V gene, CDR1 is SGHTS and CDR2 is YDEGEE. The CDR3: CASSFLAGGPDTQYF. The CDR3 DNA sequence: TGTGCCAGCAGCTTCCTAGCGGGAGGGCCAGATACGCAGTATTTT.

The rearrangement links TRBV9 to TRBJ1-1; 8 bases line up with TRBD1. Trimming cost V 2 bases and J 4 bases; bases outside gene matches: 7. Per the germline V gene, CDR1 is SGDLS and CDR2 is YYNGEE. CDR3 size: 15 residues. In nucleotides, the CDR3 is TGTGCCAGCAGCGTCCTCCAGGGGGCGAGCACTGAAGCTTTCTTT. Its translation is CASSVLQGASTEAFF.

This sequence joins TRBV28 and TRBJ2-7; 7 positions agree with TRBD1. The V segment lost 3 bases and the J segment 5 bases; nucleotides outside the gene matches: 1. This CDR3 comprises 12 residues. Per germline, CDR1 MDHEN and CDR2 SYDVKM. CDR3 sequence: CASSFRGNEQYF. CDR3 DNA: TGTGCCAGCAGTTTCAGGGGGAACGAGCAGTACTTC.

The gene calls are TRBV12-5 and TRBJ2-1, with TRBD2 matching 10 bases. The CDR3 runs to 17 residues. Trimming cost V 2 bases and J 4 bases; bases outside gene matches: 8. CDR1 LGHNT and CDR2 FRNRAP come from the germline V gene. The chain's CDR3 is CASGLLAGGPRYNEQFF. The CDR3 nucleotides are TGTGCTAGTGGTTTGTTAGCGGGAGGTCCGAGGTACAATGAGCAGTTCTTC.

The chain joins TRBV27 to TRBJ2-1; 15 positions match TRBD2. J lost 3 bases, V lost 4 bases, and 13 bases had no gene match. The CDR3 extends over 20 amino acids. The germline V gene has CDR1 MNHEY and CDR2 SMNVEV (reference sequence). The CDR3 DNA sequence: TGTGCCAGCAGTTCTCAGGACACGGGACTAGCGGGAGGTTACTACAATGAGCAGTTCTTC. This sequence encodes CASSSQDTGLAGGYYNEQFF.

The V gene is TRBV5-4, the J gene TRBJ1-1; a possible D gene is TRBD1 (5 bases). Trimming took 4 bases from V and 4 from J, leaving 23 bases between them. Germline V gene sequence: CDR1 SGHNT, CDR2 YYREEE (reference sequence). The CDR3 is made up of 17 amino acids. This CDR3 reads CASSHGQTGPSGTEAFF. The CDR3 nucleotides are TGTGCCAGCAGCCACGGGCAAACAGGTCCGTCAGGCACTGAAGCTTTCTTT.